The 17 T cell receptor beta chains below come from one sample, sequenced in a study of post-analysis software for immune sequencing data. Findings and limits, study-wide: The study found TRBV5-6, TRBV5-1 and TRBV20-1 among several TRBV segments more frequent in patients than controls.

Their cognate antigens are unknown. Unique molecular identifiers had been added to the TCR beta cDNA libraries. TCRdb re-derived calls from the PCR reads in MiXCR, one entry per CDR3 protein. The sample gives around 190,000 distinct CDR3 sequences, around 29% of which show up once; 3% to 3.5% is in the top ten. Material for sequencing was blood. Receptor source: a girl younger than 18 with multiple sclerosis.

This clonotype appeared many times. The rearrangement joins TRBV20-1 to TRBJ2-7; TRBD1 aligns across 10 bases. Germline CDR1 is DFQATT and CDR2 is SNEGSKA (reference sequence). V lost 6 bases, J lost 5 bases, and 13 bases stayed unmatched. The CDR3 length is 15 residues. The CDR3 is CSAPDRDRGTHEQYF. The CDR3, as DNA: TGCAGTGCCCCAGACCGGGACAGGGGAACCCACGAGCAGTACTTC.

This clonotype was observed a handful of times. The V gene is TRBV6-6, the J gene TRBJ1-1, with unresolved D. Between the trimmed V and J ends, which lost 0 bases and 1 base, there was a span of 12 bases. This CDR3 is built from 16 residues. Germline V gene sequence: CDR1 MNHNY, CDR2 SVGAGI (reference sequence). The CDR3 DNA sequence: TGTGCCAGCAGTTACTCGATGTTCCAGAGGAACACTGAAGCTTTCTTT. Its protein product is CASSYSMFQRNTEAFF.

Many counts were recorded for this clonotype. This sequence joins TRBV5-1 and TRBJ2-1, with D perhaps TRBD1 or TRBD2 (5 bases each). The CDR3 is 17 amino acids. The germline V and J ends were trimmed by 4 bases and 9 bases, with 26 bases remaining between them. Germline V lookup: CDR1 SGHRS, CDR2 YFSETQ. Written as DNA, the CDR3 is TGCGCCAGCAGCCCCTTGGGAGTTTGGCAGCAAGGGGTTGAGCAGTTCTTC. It encodes CASSPLGVWQQGVEQFF.

As for this clonotype: Since a much larger clone is just one base distant, this may be a read error. V gene TRBV20-1 combines with J gene TRBJ2-5; tentative D call: TRBD1 (6 bases). CDR1 and CDR2 from the germline V gene are DFQATT and SNEGSKA (reference sequence). This CDR3 is 12 amino acids long. In nucleotides, the CDR3 is TGCAGGGCTACAGGGTCCGGGGAGACCCAGTACTTC. Encoded protein: CRATGSGETQYF.

This chain uses TRBV4-1 with TRBJ1-2, with no clear D. Looked up from germline, CDR1 is MGHRA and CDR2 is YSYEKL. Trimming took off 6 bases at V and 3 bases at J, with 17 bases between the two ends. CDR3 length: 15 amino acids. CDR3 sequence reads: CASRRLYTEYYGYTF. CDR3 sequence (DNA): TGCGCCAGCAGACGCCTCTACACTGAGTACTATGGCTACACCTTC.

This clonotype appeared many times. This sequence joins TRBV7-2 and TRBJ1-2; D not resolved. Trimming left V 1 base short and J 5 bases short, with 8 bases between. CDR1 SGHTA and CDR2 FQGNSA come from the germline V gene. The CDR3 length is 13 residues. As DNA, the CDR3 is TGTGCCAGCAGCTTAGAGGCGGGGTATGGCTACACCTTC. Residues: CASSLEAGYGYTF.

In regard to this clonotype: A single base separates this from a much larger clone, so it may be a read error. The rearrangement joins TRBV20-1 to TRBJ2-7, with D unclear. Between the trimmed V and J ends, which lost 6 bases and 0 bases, there was a span of 18 bases. CDR1 DFQATT and CDR2 SNEGSKA come from the germline V gene (reference sequence). The CDR3 sequence is 15 residues long. The CDR3 nucleotides are TGCAGTGCACAAAAACCTGGCGGAAGCTCCTACGAGCAGTACTTC. Protein: CSAQKPGGSSYEQYF.

J is TRBJ2-5 and V is TRBV7-9; a possible D gene is TRBD2 (5 bases). Trimming took off 7 bases at V and 11 bases at J, with 17 bases between the two ends. The CDR3 spans 12 residues. Per germline, CDR1 SEHNR and CDR2 FQNEAQ (reference sequence). The CDR3 sequence is CASTLVVNEQYF. The CDR3 DNA reads TGTGCCAGCACACTAGTGGTGAATGAGCAGTACTTC.

V is TRBV12-3 or TRBV12-4 and J is TRBJ2-4; D is perhaps TRBD2 (5 bases). The CDR3 contains 15 residues. V dropped 6 bases and J dropped 6 bases, with 18 bases sitting between them. The CDR3 protein is CASSPPGKRGNIQYF. The CDR3 DNA reads TGTGCCAGCAGCCCCCCCGGGAAGCGTGGAAACATTCAGTACTTC.

This clonotype has a handful of counts. The J gene is TRBJ2-7, the V gene TRBV6-6, with 10 bases that match TRBD2. The ends lost 4 bases at V and 2 bases at J; junction bases unmatched: 5. The CDR3 is made up of 15 amino acids. Germline V gene data show CDR1 as MNHNY and CDR2 as SVGAGI (reference sequence). CDR3 loop: CASSSLAGAAYEQYF. The CDR3 DNA sequence: TGTGCCAGCAGTTCTCTAGCGGGGGCCGCCTACGAGCAGTACTTC.

The chain has TRBV2 and TRBJ1-5, with 8 bases that match TRBD1. Germline loops: CDR1 SNHLY, CDR2 FYNNEI. This CDR3 is 17 amino acids long. V lost 2 bases to trimming and J lost 1 base; unmatched junction nucleotides: 7. The CDR3 region is CASSEPRTGLSNQPQHF. In nucleotides, the CDR3 is TGTGCCAGCAGTGAACCTCGGACAGGGTTAAGCAATCAGCCCCAGCATTTT.

The V gene is TRBV27, the J gene TRBJ2-1; D possibly corresponds to TRBD1 (6 bases). Between the trimmed V and J ends, which lost 2 bases and 4 bases, there was a span of 9 bases. This CDR3 has 14 amino acids. The germline V gene encodes CDR1 MNHEY and CDR2 SMNVEV (reference sequence). Written as DNA, the CDR3 is TGTGCCAGCAGTTTAGGACAGCTTTACAATGAGCAGTTCTTC. Encoded protein: CASSLGQLYNEQFF.

This clonotype was seen only a few times. The rearrangement uses TRBV12-3 or TRBV12-4 and TRBJ2-7; D ambiguous. The CDR3 sequence is 13 residues long. V was trimmed by 3 bases and J by 7 bases, leaving 13 bases between them. CDR3 residues: CASSFLEQREQYF. CDR3 nucleotide sequence: TGTGCCAGCAGTTTCCTGGAGCAGCGAGAGCAGTACTTC.

The CDR3 loop is CASSLRGPDNEQFF. The CDR3 DNA follows: TGTGCCAGCAGTTTGCGGGGGCCCGACAATGAGCAGTTCTTC. The rearrangement links TRBV12-3 or TRBV12-4 to TRBJ2-1; D is perhaps TRBD2 (7 bases). This CDR3 has 14 amino acids. V lost 3 bases and J lost 5, with 11 bases in between.

The V and J genes are TRBV4-1 and TRBJ2-3; D possibly matches TRBD1 or TRBD2 (5 bases each). The CDR3 sequence is 15 residues long. V lost 6 bases, J lost 8 bases, and 21 bases lay in between. CDR1 is MGHRA, CDR2 YSYEKL, per germline. The CDR3 sequence is CASRPGTGVGGTQYF. The CDR3 DNA sequence: TGCGCCAGCAGACCCGGGACCGGGGTTGGAGGTACGCAGTATTTT.

The genes are TRBV5-1 and TRBJ1-2; 8 bases map to TRBD1. The CDR3 runs 13 residues. The V and J ends lost 4 bases and 7 bases, in that order; junction bases with no gene match: 6. Looked up from germline, CDR1 is SGHRS and CDR2 is YFSETQ. For the CDR3, the DNA is TGCGCCAGCAGCGCCGGACAGGGTGGTGGCTACACCTTC. It encodes CASSAGQGGGYTF.

The genes are TRBV18 and TRBJ1-2, with D uncertain. Germline V gene sequence: CDR1 KGHSH, CDR2 LQKENI. V lost 6 bases to trimming and J lost 5 bases, with 10 bases between them. CDR3 length: 12 residues. DNA of the CDR3: TGTGCCAGCTCGCCAGAGGCGTATGGCTACACCTTC. It codes for CASSPEAYGYTF.